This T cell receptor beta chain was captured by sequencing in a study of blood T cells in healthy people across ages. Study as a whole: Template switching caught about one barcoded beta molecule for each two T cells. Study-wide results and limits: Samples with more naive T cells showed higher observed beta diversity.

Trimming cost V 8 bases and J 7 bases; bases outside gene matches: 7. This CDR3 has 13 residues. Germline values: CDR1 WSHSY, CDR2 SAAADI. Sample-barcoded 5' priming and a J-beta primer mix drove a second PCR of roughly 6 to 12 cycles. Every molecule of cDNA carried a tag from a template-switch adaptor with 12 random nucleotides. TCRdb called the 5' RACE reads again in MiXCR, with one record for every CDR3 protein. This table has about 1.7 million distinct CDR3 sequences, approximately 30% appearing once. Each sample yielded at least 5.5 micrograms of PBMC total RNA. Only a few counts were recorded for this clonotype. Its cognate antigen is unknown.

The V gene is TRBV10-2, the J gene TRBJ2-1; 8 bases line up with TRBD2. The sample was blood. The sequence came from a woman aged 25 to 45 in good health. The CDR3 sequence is CASGTSVSNEQFF. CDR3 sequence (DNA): TGCGCCAGCGGGACTAGTGTTTCGAATGAGCAGTTCTTC.